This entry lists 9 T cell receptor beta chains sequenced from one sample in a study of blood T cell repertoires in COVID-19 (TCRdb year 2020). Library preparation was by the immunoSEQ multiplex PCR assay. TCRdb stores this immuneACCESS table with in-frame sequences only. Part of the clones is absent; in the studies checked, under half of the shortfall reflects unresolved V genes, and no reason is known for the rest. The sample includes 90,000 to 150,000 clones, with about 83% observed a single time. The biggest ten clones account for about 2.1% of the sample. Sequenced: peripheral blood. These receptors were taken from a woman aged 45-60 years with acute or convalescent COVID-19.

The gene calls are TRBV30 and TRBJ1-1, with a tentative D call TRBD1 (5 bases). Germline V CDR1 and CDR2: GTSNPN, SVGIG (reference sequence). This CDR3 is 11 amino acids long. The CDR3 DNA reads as TGTGTCCTGGGGGGGAACACTGAAGCTTTCTTT. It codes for CVLGGNTEAFF. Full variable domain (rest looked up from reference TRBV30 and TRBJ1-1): SQTIHQWPATLVQPVGSPLSLECTVEGTSNPNLYWYRQAAGRGLQLLFYSVGIGQISSEVPQNLSASRPQDRQFILSSKKLLLSDSGFYLCVLGGNTEAFFGQGTRLTVV.

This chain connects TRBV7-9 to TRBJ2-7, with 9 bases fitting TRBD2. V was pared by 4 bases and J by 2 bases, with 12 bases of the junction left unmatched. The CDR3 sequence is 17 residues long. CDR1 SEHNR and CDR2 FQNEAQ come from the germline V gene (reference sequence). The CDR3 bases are TGTGCCAGCAGCTCCGGTGTTGGGCTAGCGGGGACCTACGAGCAGTACTTC. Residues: CASSSGVGLAGTYEQYF.

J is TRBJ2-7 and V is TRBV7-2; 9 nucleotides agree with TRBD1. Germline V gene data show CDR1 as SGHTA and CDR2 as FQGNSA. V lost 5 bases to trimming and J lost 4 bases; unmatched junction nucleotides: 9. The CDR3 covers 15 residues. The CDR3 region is CASSLQGQGGYEQYF. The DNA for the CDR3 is TGTGCCAGCAGCCTCCAGGGACAGGGTGGGTACGAGCAGTACTTC.

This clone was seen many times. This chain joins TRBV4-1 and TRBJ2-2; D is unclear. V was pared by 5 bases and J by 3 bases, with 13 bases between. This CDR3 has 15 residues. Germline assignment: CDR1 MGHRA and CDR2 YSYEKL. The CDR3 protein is CASSATGSYTGELFF. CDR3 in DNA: TGCGCCAGCAGCGCAACCGGGTCCTACACCGGGGAGCTGTTTTTT.

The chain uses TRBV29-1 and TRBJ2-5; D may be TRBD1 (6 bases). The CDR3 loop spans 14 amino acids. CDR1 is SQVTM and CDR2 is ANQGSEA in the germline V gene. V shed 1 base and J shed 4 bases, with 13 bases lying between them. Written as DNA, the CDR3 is TGCAGCGTTGAAGGCGCTGGGGGCGGAGAGACCCAGTACTTC. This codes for CSVEGAGGGETQYF.

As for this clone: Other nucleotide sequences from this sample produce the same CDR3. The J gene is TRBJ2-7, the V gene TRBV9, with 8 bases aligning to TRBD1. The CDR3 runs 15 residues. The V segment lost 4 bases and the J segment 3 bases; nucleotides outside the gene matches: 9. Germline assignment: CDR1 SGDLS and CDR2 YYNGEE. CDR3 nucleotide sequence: TGTGCCAGCAGCTCCGGGACAGGAGGGCTCTACGAGCAGTACTTC. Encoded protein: CASSSGTGGLYEQYF.

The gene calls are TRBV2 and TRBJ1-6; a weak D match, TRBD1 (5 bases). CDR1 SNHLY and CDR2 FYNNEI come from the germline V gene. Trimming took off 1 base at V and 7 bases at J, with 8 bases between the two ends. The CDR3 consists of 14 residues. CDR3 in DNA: TGTGCCAGCAGTGAAGGCCGACAGAATTCACCCCTCCACTTT. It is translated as CASSEGRQNSPLHF. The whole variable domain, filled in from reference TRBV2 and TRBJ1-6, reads EPEVTQTPSHQVTQMGQEVILRCVPISNHLYFYWYRQILGQKVEFLVSFYNNEISEKSEIFDDQFSVERPDGSNFTLKIRSTKLEDSAMYFCASSEGRQNSPLHFGNGTRLTVT.

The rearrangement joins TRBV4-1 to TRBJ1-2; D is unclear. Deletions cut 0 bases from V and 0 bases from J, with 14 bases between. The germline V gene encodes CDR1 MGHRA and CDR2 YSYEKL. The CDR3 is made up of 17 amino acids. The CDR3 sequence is CASSQDPWGVSNYGYTF. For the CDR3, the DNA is TGCGCCAGCAGCCAAGATCCTTGGGGAGTTTCTAACTATGGCTACACCTTC.

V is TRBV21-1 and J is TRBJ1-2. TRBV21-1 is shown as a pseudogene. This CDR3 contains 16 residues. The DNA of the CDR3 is TGTGCCAGCAGCAAAGATTCTTCCTCGGGGAACTATGGCTACACCTTC. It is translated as CASSKDSSSGNYGYTF.